The clone carrying this TCR beta chain was seen at least ten times. Its antigen remains unidentified. There are 15 residues in the CDR3. Trimming stripped 3 bases from V and 0 bases from J, with 12 bases between. Germline V gives CDR1 LGHNA, CDR2 YNFKEQ. The data stem from a study of T-cell memory formation after mild COVID-19. With constant-segment primers, 5'RACE yielded cDNA libraries of TCR alpha and TCR beta that carried sample barcodes and UMIs. TCRdb processed the 5' RACE reads anew with MiXCR; each CDR3 protein has one entry. The top ten clones hold 49% of a sample with over 10,000 distinct CDR3 sequences, 12% of them seen once. Study outcomes and limitations: Mainly CM and EM harbored the contracting CD4+ clones; mainly EMRA harbored the CD8+ ones.

J is TRBJ2-7 and V is TRBV4-2; D is perhaps TRBD1 or TRBD2 (5 bases each). The clonotype comes from an adult woman who had mild COVID-19 (a few samples of this study predate the infection). Cell type and time point are not known. The sequencing input was PBMCs or a T cell subset sorted from them (not recorded which). The CDR3 is CASSHPTGPSYEQYF. The CDR3, as DNA: TGTGCCAGCAGCCACCCTACGGGACCCTCCTACGAGCAGTACTTC.